Below are 5 T cell receptor beta chains sequenced from a single sample in a study of T-cell reconstitution after alpha-beta-depleted transplantation in children. The TCRbeta library incorporated unique molecular identifiers. TCRdb re-called the PCR reads through MiXCR, storing one row per CDR3 protein. The data show hundreds of thousands of distinct CDR3 sequences, around 9.6% seen once. This material consisted of PBMCs from the stem cell graft donor, taken from the stem cell graft. These receptors were obtained from a human donor who donated a stem cell graft to a child with acute lymphoblastic leukemia.

J is TRBJ2-3 and V is TRBV18, with 11 nucleotides matching TRBD2. Trimming took 6 bases from V and 6 from J; bases not matched to a gene: 11. The germline gives CDR1 KGHSH, CDR2 LQKENI. The CDR3 is made up of 16 amino acids. This chain's CDR3 is CASSRGTSGLADTQYF. The CDR3 DNA sequence: TGTGCCAGCTCGCGAGGGACTAGCGGACTAGCGGATACGCAGTATTTT. The complete variable domain, with remaining parts taken from reference TRBV18 and TRBJ2-3, reads NAGVMQNPRHLVRRRGQEARLRCSPMKGHSHVYWYRQLPEEGLKFMVYLQKENIIDESGMPKERFSAEFPKEGPSILRIQQVVRGDSAAYFCASSRGTSGLADTQYFGPGTRLTVL.

This clonotype was counted ten times or more. The chain recombines TRBV3-1 with TRBJ2-5, with D unresolved. V was pared by 1 base and J by 4 bases, with 10 bases between. Germline assignment: CDR1 LGHDT and CDR2 YNNKEL (reference sequence). The CDR3 length is 14 residues. The CDR3, as DNA: TGTGCCAGCAGCCAAGGTGGATCAGGAGAGACCCAGTACTTC. Residues: CASSQGGSGETQYF.

This clonotype was observed at least ten times. CDR3 amino acids: CASRKWVEETQYF. The CDR3 nucleotides are TGTGCCAGCAGGAAGTGGGTTGAAGAGACCCAGTACTTC. V and J are TRBV6-2 or TRBV6-3 and TRBJ2-5; D gene uncertain. The ends were cut back, 6 bases at V and 3 bases at J, with 11 bases in the middle. Germline V lookup: CDR1 MNHEY, CDR2 SVGEGT. The CDR3 is 13 residues long.

Only a few counts were recorded for this clonotype. The J gene is TRBJ1-1, the V gene TRBV12-5, with D possibly TRBD1 on 6 matching bases. CDR3 length: 14 residues. The V and J ends lost 3 bases and 1 base respectively, with 9 bases between them. CDR1 LGHNT and CDR2 FRNRAP come from the germline V gene. DNA of the CDR3: TGTGCTAGTGGTTTTAAACAGGGGAACACTGAAGCTTTCTTT. This sequence encodes CASGFKQGNTEAFF. Variable domain in full (rest from reference TRBV12-5 and TRBJ1-1): DARVTQTPRHKVTEMGQEVTMRCQPILGHNTVFWYRQTMMQGLELLAYFRNRAPLDDSGMPKDRFSAEMPDATLATLKIQPSEPRDSAVYFCASGFKQGNTEAFFGQGTRLTVV.

The V call is TRBV10-2, the J call TRBJ2-5; 9 bases are a match to TRBD1. Germline V lookup: CDR1 WSHSY, CDR2 SAAADI. The CDR3 extends over 13 amino acids. J gave up 5 bases and V 7 bases, and 5 bases lay outside the gene matches. CDR3 amino acids: CASITDRGETQYF. As DNA, the CDR3 is TGCGCCAGCATCACGGACAGGGGCGAGACCCAGTACTTC.